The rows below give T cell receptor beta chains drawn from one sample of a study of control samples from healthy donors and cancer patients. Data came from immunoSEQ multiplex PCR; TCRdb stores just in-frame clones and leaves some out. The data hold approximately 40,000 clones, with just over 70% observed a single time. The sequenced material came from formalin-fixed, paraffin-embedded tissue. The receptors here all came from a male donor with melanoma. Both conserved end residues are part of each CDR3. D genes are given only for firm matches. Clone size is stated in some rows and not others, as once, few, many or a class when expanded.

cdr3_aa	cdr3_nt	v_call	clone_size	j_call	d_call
CAISELTSGRTDEQYF	TGTGCCATCAGTGAGTTAACTAGCGGGAGGACGGACGAGCAGTACTTC	TRBV10-3	medium-sized	TRBJ2-7	TRBD2
CASSQGERDSYEQYF	TGTGCCAGCAGCCAAGGGGAGCGAGACTCCTACGAGCAGTACTTC	TRBV4-2	.	TRBJ2-7	.
CASSYSGSGDSPLHF	TGTGCCAGCAGTTACTCCGGGTCGGGGGATTCACCCCTCCACTTT	TRBV6-5	.	TRBJ1-6	.
CASSPSRQGEQFF	TGTGCCAGCAGCCCCTCGCGCCAGGGTGAGCAGTTCTTC	TRBV28	.	TRBJ2-1	.
CASDVVAAGAGIYEQYF	TGCGCCAGCGATGTCGTTGCGGCGGGCGCCGGAATCTACGAGCAGTACTTC	TRBV23-1	.	TRBJ2-7	.
CASSQAEYSNQPQHF	TGCGCCAGCAGCCAAGCCGAGTATAGCAATCAGCCCCAGCATTTT	TRBV4-1	.	TRBJ1-5	.
CASSLDWEGGYTF	TGTGCCAGCAGCCTAGACTGGGAGGGAGGCTACACCTTC	TRBV7-9	.	TRBJ1-2	.
CASSTTDTQYF	TGTGCCAGCAGTACCACAGATACGCAGTATTTT	TRBV28	.	TRBJ2-3	.
CASSPQKPGQDFYQPQHF	TGTGCCAGCAGCCCTCAAAAGCCGGGACAGGATTTCTATCAGCCCCAGCATTTT	TRBV9	.	TRBJ1-5	TRBD1
CASSLTGDHNEQYF	TGTGCCAGCAGTTTGACAGGGGATCATAACGAGCAGTACTTC	TRBV25-1	.	TRBJ2-7	TRBD1
CASRGQTYEQYF	TGTGCCAGCAGGGGACAGACCTACGAGCAGTACTTC	TRBV5-5	.	TRBJ2-7	TRBD1
CASSLLRERTDTQYF	TGTGCCAGCAGCTTGTTACGGGAAAGGACAGATACGCAGTATTTT	TRBV5-8	.	TRBJ2-3	.
CAWRGQGGVQPQHF	TGTGCCTGGAGGGGACAGGGAGGCGTTCAGCCCCAGCATTTT	TRBV30	.	TRBJ1-5	TRBD1
CASSLYILGTSGPSTDTQYF	TGTGCCAGCAGTTTATACATACTCGGGACTAGCGGGCCTAGCACAGATACGCAGTATTTT	TRBV27	once	TRBJ2-3	TRBD2
CASSIVPMAGELFF	TGTGCCAGTAGTATAGTCCCCATGGCCGGGGAGCTGTTTTTT	TRBV19	.	TRBJ2-2	.
CATSRVTHSTDTQYF	TGTGCCACCAGCAGAGTAACACACAGCACAGATACGCAGTATTTT	TRBV15	.	TRBJ2-3	.
CASSPPGVSNEKLFF	TGTGCCAGCAGCCCCCCAGGCGTTTCAAATGAAAAACTGTTTTTT	TRBV7-9	.	TRBJ1-4	.
CASGVGNQPQHF	TGTGCCAGCGGGGTAGGCAATCAGCCCCAGCATTTT	TRBV28	.	TRBJ1-5	.
CASSQDGSQNQPQHF	TGCGCCAGCAGCCAAGATGGGAGCCAGAATCAGCCCCAGCATTTT	TRBV4-1	.	TRBJ1-5	.
CASSLGQGRLTEAFF	TGTGCCAGCAGCTTAGGACAGGGGCGGCTCACTGAAGCTTTCTTT	TRBV7-6	.	TRBJ1-1	TRBD1
CASSQTGEETQYF	TGCGCCAGCAGCCAGACAGGGGAAGAGACCCAGTACTTC	TRBV5-1	.	TRBJ2-5	TRBD1
CASSPTPYEQYF	TGTGCCAGCAGCCCTACCCCCTACGAGCAGTACTTC	TRBV9	.	TRBJ2-7	.
CASSPNQVYTEAFF	TGTGCCAGCAGCCCTAACCAGGTCTACACTGAAGCTTTCTTT	TRBV14	many	TRBJ1-1	.
CASSRSLLTDTQYF	TGCGCCAGCAGCCGGAGCCTATTAACAGATACGCAGTATTTT	TRBV5-1	.	TRBJ2-3	.
CSASGPPGGTDTQYF	TGCAGTGCTAGTGGGCCCCCAGGGGGGACAGATACGCAGTATTTT	TRBV20-1	.	TRBJ2-3	.
CAISDPPGGVGEQYF	TGTGCCATCAGTGACCCCCCCGGGGGCGTGGGCGAGCAGTACTTC	TRBV10-3	few	TRBJ2-7	.
CATAPGQRGTEAFF	TGTGCCACGGCGCCAGGACAGAGAGGAACTGAAGCTTTCTTT	TRBV18	.	TRBJ1-1	.
CASSERIGSRWFF	TGTGCCAGCAGTGAAAGGATCGGGAGTAGATGGTTCTTC	TRBV2	.	TRBJ2-1	.
CAITPAVNTEAFF	TGTGCCATCACGCCGGCGGTAAACACTGAAGCTTTCTTT	TRBV10-3	.	TRBJ1-1	.
CASSPAEVSFVSPEDTQYF	TGTGCCAGCTCACCGGCGGAGGTTAGCTTTGTATCGCCGGAAGATACGCAGTATTTT	TRBV18	.	TRBJ2-3	.
CASGTRRNTGELFF	TGTGCCAGCGGGACTAGGAGGAACACCGGGGAGCTGTTTTTT	TRBV7-2	.	TRBJ2-2	TRBD2
CASSQMETQYF	TGTGCCAGCAGCCAAATGGAGACCCAGTACTTC	TRBV3-1/TRBV3-2	.	TRBJ2-5	.
CASSYRTSGRGDTQYF	TGCGCCAGCAGCTATCGGACTAGCGGGAGAGGAGATACGCAGTATTTT	TRBV4-1	.	TRBJ2-3	TRBD2
CASSLAELTHSGANVLTF	TGTGCCAGCAGCTTAGCGGAACTAACACACTCTGGGGCCAACGTCCTGACTTTC	TRBV7-9	.	TRBJ2-6	.
CASSIGAAAFF	TGTGCCAGTAGTATAGGGGCGGCAGCTTTCTTT	TRBV19	.	TRBJ1-1	.
CASSQTSAREQYF	TGTGCCAGCAGCCAGACTTCAGCTCGCGAGCAGTACTTC	TRBV3-1/TRBV3-2	once	TRBJ2-7	.
CASHLPSGTATAYEQYF	TGTGCCAGCCATCTACCTTCCGGGACAGCAACGGCCTACGAGCAGTACTTC	TRBV7-8	.	TRBJ2-7	TRBD1
CASSQDLARDQPQHF	TGCGCCAGCAGCCAAGATCTGGCCAGAGATCAGCCCCAGCATTTT	TRBV4-1	.	TRBJ1-5	.